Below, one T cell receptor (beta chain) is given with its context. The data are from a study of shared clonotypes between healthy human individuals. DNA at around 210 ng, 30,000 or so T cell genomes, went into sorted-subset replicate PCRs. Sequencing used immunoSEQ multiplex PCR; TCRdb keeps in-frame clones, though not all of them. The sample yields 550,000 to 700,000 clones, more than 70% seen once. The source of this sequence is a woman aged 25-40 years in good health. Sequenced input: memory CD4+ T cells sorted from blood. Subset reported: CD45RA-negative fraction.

For the CDR3, the DNA is TGTGCCAGACCGGGCTACACCTTC. The encoded protein is CARPGYTF. This chain joins TRBV6-4 and TRBJ1-2; no clear D gene. V lost 9 bases, J lost 8 bases, and 4 bases lay in between. CDR1 is MRHNA and CDR2 is SNTAGT in the germline V gene. This CDR3 region has 8 residues.